This T cell receptor (beta chain) derives from a study of blood T cell repertoires in COVID-19. Produced via immunoSEQ multiplex PCR; TCRdb's table is partial and in-frame only. The sample lists a few hundred thousand clones, 80% to 90% occurring once. The CDR3 contains 15 residues. From germline, CDR1 is MDHEN and CDR2 SYDVKM. V gave up 6 bases and J gave up 4 bases; unmatched junction bases: 11. The TCR was taken from a man aged 25 to 40 who had recovered from COVID-19. The chain is built from TRBV28 and TRBJ1-1; 7 nucleotides line up with TRBD1. Sequencing used PBMCs or T cells enriched from blood (not recorded which). In nucleotides, the CDR3 is TGTGCCAGCAGGTCGCTTTGGACAGGCGGCACTGAAGCTTTCTTT. This encodes CASRSLWTGGTEAFF.